The text below deals with one T cell receptor (beta chain). Its antigen is still unknown. No per-base quality is available; no much larger clone lies one base away. The CDR3 contains 14 residues, cysteine and phenylalanine counted. The kept DNA is CDR3 alone, 42 bases in frame from the first base. In the germline V gene, CDR1 corresponds to SNHLY and CDR2 to FYNNEI. Trimming at the junction amounts to 4 bases on V and 1 base on J, and the germline ends lie 7 bases apart. The library was made by the immunoSEQ multiplex PCR assay. Turning to the authors' computational methods: To diagnose cytomegalovirus status from the catalog of TCR beta chain sequences, a statistical classification framework was built. Imported from immuneACCESS, the table was reduced by TCRdb to in-frame sequences with V and J called. These copies leave out some clones; in studies compared against another copy, an unresolved V gene accounts for under half, and the cause of the remainder is not known. The V and J calls and clone size come from that table; D and trimming were worked out from the DNA. In this sample the table shows over 80,000 clones, about 85% of which occur a single time. 20% to 25% of the sample goes to the ten largest clones.

The data are from a study of cytomegalovirus exposure and HLA in healthy donors (dated by TCRdb to the late 2010s). General notes on the study: According to a later analysis, the approximately 120 validation repertoires were produced on the same platform as the approximately 600 repertoires of the first cohort. The aim of the study was to test whether cataloging public T cell receptors could identify signatures of past pathogen exposure. Besides the first cohort of approximately 670 subjects, a separate validation cohort made up of 90 to 150 different subjects was used. The study combined high-throughput TCR immunosequencing, statistical association of individual TCRs with disease status, and machine learning to predict cytomegalovirus infection status. Results and caveats for the whole study, not just this receptor: In vitro tests confirmed that a few of the cytomegalovirus-associated TCR beta chains recognize cytomegalovirus antigens. The study gave a list of 150 to 200 TCR beta chains associated with cytomegalovirus. All 120 or so repertoires were used to score co-occurrence in the validation cohort in a later analysis, because that analysis had no HLA typing for the cohort. Most TCR sequences were seen in very few donors, while some public TCRs were found in many individuals. In both the original and validation cohorts, the classifier was reported to diagnose cytomegalovirus status with high specificity and sensitivity. According to the authors, the approach could potentially be generalized to other disease states and immunological phenotypes. Subsequent analysis determined that TCRs grouped into clusters in the first cohort also showed a tendency toward co-occurrence across the roughly 120 validation repertoires, and approximately 94% of cluster scores exceeded 0.

The donors were included in the validation cohort of over a hundred subjects, a group kept apart from the approximately 690-subject first cohort. Sequenced: PBMCs. The clonotype comes from a man younger than 30 in good health and CMV-seropositive. The sequence is built from TRBV2 and TRBJ2-2, with the D gene call left open. The DNA is as follows: TGTGCCAGCAGTGCACAGAGGAACACCGGGGAGCTGTTTTTT. Translated, this is CASSAQRNTGELFF.